Following are 28 T cell receptor beta chains from one sample sequenced in a study of shared clonotypes between healthy human individuals. TCRdb keeps only in-frame clones here, not all; method: immunoSEQ multiplex PCR. The sample records some 500,000 clones, around 77% being singletons. The sequencing input was PBMCs. These receptors were taken from a woman between 40 and 50 years old in good health. Some clones in this sample may be carry-over from other donors' samples.

The chain is built from TRBV5-1 and TRBJ2-3, with D unclear. Trimming cost V 0 bases and J 2 bases, with 13 bases left between them. Per the germline V gene, CDR1 is SGHRS and CDR2 is YFSETQ. The CDR3 contains 16 residues. The CDR3 region has the DNA TGCGCCAGCAGCTTGGAGGCTAGAGCCCCCACAGATACGCAGTATTTT. Its protein product is CASSLEARAPTDTQYF.

This clone was counted a few times. The chain recombines TRBV9 with TRBJ2-1, with 8 bases identical to TRBD2. Germline values: CDR1 SGDLS, CDR2 YYNGEE. J lost 8 bases, V lost 0 bases, and 10 bases had no gene match. The CDR3 totals 16 residues. The DNA for the CDR3 is TGTGCCAGCAGCGTAGCTGGGGGACTAGGGCGGGATGAGCAGTTCTTC. It translates to CASSVAGGLGRDEQFF.

This rearrangement joins TRBV10-3 to TRBJ2-2; D is uncertain. The CDR3 runs 15 residues. Germline V lookup: CDR1 ENHRY, CDR2 SYGVKD. V gave up 0 bases and J gave up 5 bases, with 10 bases separating them. CDR3: CAISESTQRTGELFF. For the CDR3, the DNA is TGTGCCATCAGTGAGTCAACGCAGAGGACCGGGGAGCTGTTTTTT.

The genes are TRBV19 and TRBJ2-2; D is perhaps TRBD2 (5 bases). The CDR3 sequence is 14 residues long. Germline loops: CDR1 LNHDA, CDR2 SQIVND (reference sequence). V lost 3 bases and J lost 5, with 10 bases in between. This CDR3 is CASSIREGTGELFF. CDR3 nucleotides: TGTGCCAGTAGTATTAGAGAGGGTACCGGGGAGCTGTTTTTT.

The chain uses TRBV6-5 and TRBJ1-2; D possibly corresponds to TRBD1 (5 bases). V lost 0 bases to trimming and J lost 6 bases, with 11 bases between them. The CDR3 extends over 14 amino acids. Germline V gene sequence: CDR1 MNHEY, CDR2 SVGAGI. CDR3 residues: CASSYSAGFNGYTF. The CDR3 nucleotides are TGTGCCAGCAGTTACTCTGCAGGGTTTAATGGCTACACCTTC.

The chain links TRBV7-3 to TRBJ2-1; a possible D gene is TRBD1 (6 bases). The CDR3 runs to 13 residues. In germline, CDR1 is SGHTA, CDR2 FQGTGA. Trimming removed 5 bases at V and 9 bases at J, with 14 bases between. This chain's CDR3 is CASSQGRNSEQFF. The DNA of the CDR3 is TGTGCCAGCAGCCAGGGGCGGAATTCTGAGCAGTTCTTC.

This sequence joins TRBV2 and TRBJ2-1; the match to TRBD2 covers 16 bases. From germline, CDR1 is SNHLY and CDR2 FYNNEI. The CDR3 has 14 amino acids. After removal of 6 bases from V and 10 bases from J, the junction contained 3 bases not matched to a gene. The CDR3 DNA is TGTGCCAGCAGCCCGGGACTAGCGGGAGGGGAGCAGTTCTTC. Translation: CASSPGLAGGEQFF.

About this clone: This may come from a read error, since a much larger clone is one base off. The chain recombines TRBV7-3 with TRBJ1-4, with 9 bases that match TRBD1. The CDR3 totals 13 residues. Losses at the gene ends were 5 bases for V and 8 bases for J; bases not matched to a gene: 3. Germline CDR1 reads SGHTA; CDR2 reads FQGTGA. CDR3 amino acids: CASSPGTGEKLFF. The DNA for the CDR3 is TGTGCCAGCAGCCCCGGGACAGGGGAAAAACTGTTTTTT.

The V gene is TRBV30, the J gene TRBJ1-1; D is uncertain. Trimming pared 3 bases from V and 7 bases from J, leaving 21 bases between. The CDR3 loop spans 15 amino acids. Germline V gene data show CDR1 as GTSNPN and CDR2 as SVGIG (reference sequence). In DNA form, the CDR3 reads TGTGCCTGGAGAGCTAATGCGGTCCGGGTAGATGAAGCTTTCTTT. Translating gives CAWRANAVRVDEAFF. Filled out from reference TRBV30 and TRBJ1-1, the complete variable domain reads SQTIHQWPATLVQPVGSPLSLECTVEGTSNPNLYWYRQAAGRGLQLLFYSVGIGQISSEVPQNLSASRPQDRQFILSSKKLLLSDSGFYLCAWRANAVRVDEAFFGQGTRLTVV.

As concerns this clone: Other DNA sequences in the sample encode the same CDR3. The gene calls are TRBV30 and TRBJ2-1; TRBD2 matches 13 bases. V was clipped by 2 bases and J by 4 bases; unmatched bases: 2. This CDR3 comprises 15 residues. CDR1 and CDR2 from the germline V gene are GTSNPN and SVGIG (reference sequence). The CDR3 reads CAWSRGLAGYNEQFF. CDR3 in DNA: TGTGCCTGGAGTCGGGGACTAGCGGGATACAATGAGCAGTTCTTC. The whole variable domain, remainder taken from reference TRBV30 and TRBJ2-1, is SQTIHQWPATLVQPVGSPLSLECTVEGTSNPNLYWYRQAAGRGLQLLFYSVGIGQISSEVPQNLSASRPQDRQFILSSKKLLLSDSGFYLCAWSRGLAGYNEQFFGPGTRLTVL.

Points on this clone: Only one base separates this from a far larger clonotype, so it likely reflects a read error. This specimen includes other DNA sequences encoding the same CDR3. V is TRBV10-3 and J is TRBJ1-2, with 9 bases lining up with TRBD1. This CDR3 spans 13 amino acids. Trimming at V came to 0 bases and at J to 8 bases, leaving 1 base not matched to a gene. Germline V gene lookup returns CDR1 ENHRY and CDR2 SYGVKD. The chain's CDR3 is CAISESGQGGYTF. In nucleotides, the CDR3 is TGTGCCATCAGTGAGTCAGGACAGGGGGGCTACACCTTC.

The V and J genes are TRBV5-1 and TRBJ2-3, with D possibly being TRBD1 (6 bases). The CDR3 has 13 amino acids. Trimming stripped 0 bases from V and 5 bases from J, with 7 bases between. Per the germline V gene, CDR1 is SGHRS and CDR2 is YFSETQ. The CDR3 protein is CASSLEGEDTQYF. The CDR3 DNA reads as TGCGCCAGCAGCTTGGAGGGGGAAGATACGCAGTATTTT.

This rearrangement joins TRBV11-2 to TRBJ2-5; possibly TRBD2 for D (6 bases). This CDR3 contains 14 residues. Germline V gene sequence: CDR1 SGHAT, CDR2 FQNNGV. The germline V and J ends were trimmed by 5 bases and 4 bases, with 14 bases remaining between them. The CDR3 DNA reads as TGTGCCAGCAGCCCCCGACTAGGCGGAGAGACCCAGTACTTC. Its translation is CASSPRLGGETQYF.

The sample holds many counts of this clone. This chain uses TRBV29-1 with TRBJ2-2; 7 nucleotides match TRBD2. The V gene's germline CDR1 is SQVTM and CDR2 ANQGSEA. V dropped 7 bases and J dropped 0; count of bases not matched to a gene: 2. This CDR3 has 13 amino acids. CDR3 nucleotides: TGCAGCGCAACTAGCGCGAACACCGGGGAGCTGTTTTTT. The encoded protein is CSATSANTGELFF.

In nucleotides, the CDR3 is TGTGCCAGCAGCCCCGGGACAGCAAATCAGCCCCAGCATTTT. Residues: CASSPGTANQPQHF. The chain recombines TRBV11-2 with TRBJ1-5; 7 bases are shared with TRBD1. V shed 5 bases and J 4 bases; nucleotides not matched to a gene: 5. CDR3 length equals 14 residues. The germline CDR1 and CDR2 sequences are SGHAT and FQNNGV.

The chain employs TRBV11-2 and TRBJ2-4; TRBD2 matches at 16 bases. The CDR3 totals 19 residues. Germline loops: CDR1 SGHAT, CDR2 FQNNGV. After removal of 5 bases from V and 6 bases from J, the junction contained 13 bases not matched to a gene. This CDR3 is CASSPSLGLAGGPRNIQYF. Here the CDR3 DNA reads TGTGCCAGCAGCCCTAGCCTGGGACTAGCGGGAGGGCCTCGAAACATTCAGTACTTC.

Only a few counts were recorded for this clone. The chain employs TRBV28 and TRBJ2-7, with D possibly TRBD2 on 6 matching bases. The V gene lost 5 bases and the J gene lost 8 bases, with 13 bases spanning the gap. The CDR3 runs 12 residues. Per germline, CDR1 MDHEN and CDR2 SYDVKM. The CDR3 spells CASSLSLAQQYF. CDR3 nucleotides: TGTGCCAGCAGTCTGAGTCTAGCGCAGCAGTACTTC.

A remark on this clone: The conserved final phenylalanine or tryptophan is absent from the CDR3, which likely points to a read error. The DNA is omitted, as the CDR3 cannot be located on it reliably, and the CDR3 follows TCRdb's listing. The genes are TRBV7-8 and TRBJ2-7; the table's D call TRBD2 went unverified against the DNA. Per germline, CDR1 SGHVS and CDR2 FQNEAQ. Including both end residues, the CDR3 is 14 amino acids long. The CDR3: CASSRGRASYERYL.

This clone was seen a handful of times. The genes are TRBV25-1 and TRBJ1-2, with D hard to call. This CDR3 has 14 amino acids. Trimming shortened V by 0 bases and J by 8 bases, and 13 bases separated the two germline ends. Germline CDR1 and CDR2: MGHDK and SYGVNS. For the CDR3, the DNA is TGTGCCAGCAGTGAATATTCGAACTCCGTGGGCTACACCTTC. Translation: CASSEYSNSVGYTF.

V gene TRBV20-1 combines with J gene TRBJ2-5; D not resolved. V was trimmed by 6 bases and J by 3 bases, leaving 8 bases between them. The CDR3 has 11 residues. Germline CDR1 reads DFQATT; CDR2 reads SNEGSKA (reference sequence). The CDR3 reads CSAARKETQYF. The CDR3 DNA reads as TGCAGTGCCGCACGTAAAGAGACCCAGTACTTC.

This clone occurred many times. The genes are TRBV27 and TRBJ2-5, with 7 bases fitting TRBD2. The end of the DNA fits TRBJ2-7 better, so the J call may be wrong. There are 14 residues in the CDR3. Germline CDR1 and CDR2: MNHEY and SMNVEV (reference sequence). DNA of the CDR3: TGTGCCAGCAGGGGGAGCGGGAAGGCCTACGAGCAGTACTTC. Translation: CASRGSGKAYEQYF.

For this clone: This probably arose from a read error, given a far larger clone one base away. The chain uses TRBV28 and TRBJ2-2, with TRBD1 matching over 11 bases. CDR1 is MDHEN and CDR2 is SYDVKM in the germline V gene. The V segment lost 6 bases and the J segment 4 bases; nucleotides outside the gene matches: 7. The CDR3 extends over 16 amino acids. CDR3 sequence reads: CASSSDRGLPTGELFF. The CDR3 DNA sequence: TGTGCCAGCAGCTCGGACAGGGGGCTTCCCACCGGGGAGCTGTTTTTT.

With regard to this clone: A read error is the likely source, as a far larger clone sits one nucleotide away. Other DNA variants within this sample encode the same CDR3. The chain employs TRBV4-2 and TRBJ2-3, with 10 bases that match TRBD2. J gave up 0 bases and V 6 bases, and 9 bases lay outside the gene matches. This CDR3 comprises 17 residues. Germline V gene lookup returns CDR1 LGHNA and CDR2 YNFKEQ. Written as DNA, the CDR3 is TGTGCCAGCAGTCGCCGAACTAGCGGGGAGAGCACAGATACGCAGTATTTT. It yields the protein CASSRRTSGESTDTQYF.

The CDR3 spells CASREDRGYEQYF. CDR3 coding DNA: TGTGCCAGTAGGGAAGATAGAGGCTACGAGCAGTACTTC. The chain couples TRBV19 to TRBJ2-7, with D unresolved. V lost 6 bases and J lost 3, with 12 bases in between. This CDR3 spans 13 amino acids. CDR1 is LNHDA, CDR2 SQIVND, per germline (reference sequence).

The J gene is TRBJ2-4, the V gene TRBV27, with 10 bases that match TRBD1. Germline-derived CDR1 and CDR2 are MNHEY and SMNVEV (reference sequence). V was clipped by 3 bases and J by 8 bases; unmatched bases: 4. The CDR3 covers 14 residues. The CDR3 DNA reads as TGTGCCAGCAGTTTGTTTGGACAGGGGGACATTCAGTACTTC. Its protein is CASSLFGQGDIQYF.

This clone was seen only a few times. V and J are TRBV30 and TRBJ1-5, with TRBD1 as a possible D gene (6 bases). Looked up from germline, CDR1 is GTSNPN and CDR2 is SVGIG (reference sequence). V lost 4 bases to trimming and J lost 3 bases, with 10 bases between them. This CDR3 is 13 amino acids long. The CDR3 nucleotides read TGTGCCTGGACCGACAGGAACAATCAGCCCCAGCATTTT. It codes for CAWTDRNNQPQHF.

The CDR3 DNA sequence: TGTGCCAGCAGTACCTGGGGCAGGACTAATGAAAAACTGTTTTTT. This gives the protein CASSTWGRTNEKLFF. V gene TRBV6-1 combines with J gene TRBJ1-4, with D tentatively TRBD1 (5 bases). There are 15 residues in the CDR3. V was clipped by 5 bases and J by 2 bases, with 12 bases between them. From germline, CDR1 is MNHNS and CDR2 SASEGT.

The chain recombines TRBV7-8 with TRBJ2-6; no reliable D call. V lost 1 base and J lost 0, with 4 bases in between. This CDR3 is 15 amino acids long. Germline CDR1 and CDR2: SGHVS and FQNEAQ. The CDR3 reads CASSLDNSGANVLTF. The CDR3 DNA reads TGTGCCAGCAGCTTAGATAACTCTGGGGCCAACGTCCTGACTTTC.